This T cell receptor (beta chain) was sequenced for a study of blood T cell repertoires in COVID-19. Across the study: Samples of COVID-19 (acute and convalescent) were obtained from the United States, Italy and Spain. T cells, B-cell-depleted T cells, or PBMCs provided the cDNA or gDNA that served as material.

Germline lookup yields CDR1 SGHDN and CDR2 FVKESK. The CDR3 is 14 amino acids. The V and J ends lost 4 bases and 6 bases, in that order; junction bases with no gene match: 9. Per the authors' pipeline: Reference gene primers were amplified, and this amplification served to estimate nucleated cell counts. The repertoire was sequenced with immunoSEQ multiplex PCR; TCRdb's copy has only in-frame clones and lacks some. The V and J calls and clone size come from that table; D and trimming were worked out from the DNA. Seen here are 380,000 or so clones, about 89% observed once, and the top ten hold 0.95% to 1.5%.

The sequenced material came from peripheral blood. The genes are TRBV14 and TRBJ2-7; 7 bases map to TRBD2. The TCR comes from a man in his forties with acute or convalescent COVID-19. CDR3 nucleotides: TGTGCCAGCAGCCGATTCACCGGGGGGTCCGAGCAGTACTTC. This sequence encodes CASSRFTGGSEQYF.